The rows below give T cell receptor beta chains drawn from one sample of a study of shared clonotypes between healthy human individuals. The protocol was immunoSEQ multiplex PCR, while the TCRdb copy is restricted to in-frame clones and leaves out a portion. The sample shows roughly 2.1 million clones, roughly 91% of them seen only once. Sequenced material: naive CD8+ T cells from PBMCs. The source is a man younger than 35 in good health. Some clones in this sample may be carry-over from other donors' samples. Each CDR3 is given without its conserved first and last residue. The order of the fields is CDR3 protein, V gene, D gene. A D gene is named only where the DNA matches it firmly.

CDR3 protein: ASSPRGVANTEAF
V gene: TRBV7-9
D gene: -

CDR3 protein: ASTGREATYEQY
V gene: TRBV13
D gene: TRBD2

CDR3 protein: ASSGDSPGNEQF
V gene: TRBV5-6
D gene: -

CDR3 protein: AISGQGPVTYEQY
V gene: TRBV10-3
D gene: TRBD1

CDR3 protein: ASSPPGGYEQY
V gene: TRBV5-4
D gene: TRBD1

CDR3 protein: ASSRLSAGWYEKLF
V gene: TRBV7-9
D gene: -

CDR3 protein: ATSPRLVRGDTQY
V gene: TRBV15
D gene: -

CDR3 protein: AWSVRQNTEAF
V gene: TRBV30
D gene: -

CDR3 protein: ASSPRTDVANYGYT
V gene: TRBV19
D gene: -

CDR3 protein: ASSRQGGFGYTEAF
V gene: TRBV28
D gene: TRBD1

CDR3 protein: ASGLSRDRGDTIY
V gene: TRBV12-5
D gene: TRBD1

CDR3 protein: ASSLGPGTATYEQY
V gene: TRBV5-5
D gene: -

CDR3 protein: ASSLAEVNTEAF
V gene: TRBV7-7
D gene: -

CDR3 protein: ASSDRRGLSYEQY
V gene: TRBV6-1
D gene: -

CDR3 protein: ASSRYLHTSYNEQF
V gene: TRBV4-3
D gene: -

CDR3 protein: ASRPRGVGTEAF
V gene: TRBV5-4
D gene: -

CDR3 protein: ASSTQKKSYGYT
V gene: TRBV7-9
D gene: -

CDR3 protein: ASSQVMEGGYGYT
V gene: TRBV4-1
D gene: -

CDR3 protein: ASSGWTALRSNQPQH
V gene: TRBV27
D gene: -

CDR3 protein: AWSELAGGDNEQF
V gene: TRBV30
D gene: TRBD2

CDR3 protein: ASRERGKNIQY
V gene: TRBV28
D gene: -

CDR3 protein: ASSLDRLAGREQY
V gene: TRBV7-2
D gene: TRBD2

CDR3 protein: ASSAGSRGNYGYT
V gene: TRBV9
D gene: -

CDR3 protein: ASSEGAGWNTGELF
V gene: TRBV6-1
D gene: -

CDR3 protein: ASSQEGAENTGELF
V gene: TRBV4-2
D gene: -

CDR3 protein: ASSSLAGGGDTQY
V gene: TRBV7-8
D gene: TRBD2

CDR3 protein: ATSIDRGSYEQY
V gene: TRBV15
D gene: TRBD1

CDR3 protein: ASSEPGTGPTNEQF
V gene: TRBV6-1
D gene: -

CDR3 protein: ASSGRDPTPRTDTQY
V gene: TRBV9
D gene: -

CDR3 protein: ASSTRTENQPQH
V gene: TRBV19
D gene: -

CDR3 protein: ASSLEVWGNYEQY
V gene: TRBV5-1
D gene: -

CDR3 protein: ASSLVGNQPQH
V gene: TRBV11-2
D gene: -

CDR3 protein: ASRSRTGGGTGELF
V gene: TRBV11-2
D gene: TRBD1

CDR3 protein: SVEDPWRDDGNEQF
V gene: TRBV29-1
D gene: -

CDR3 protein: ASSISGGAFYEQY
V gene: TRBV27
D gene: -

CDR3 protein: ASSSPDSPTGTQY
V gene: TRBV7-9
D gene: -

CDR3 protein: ATSRDKGYVEEMNTEAF
V gene: TRBV15
D gene: -

CDR3 protein: ASSSVAGPYDTQY
V gene: TRBV28
D gene: -

CDR3 protein: ASSSQAGTYYEQY
V gene: TRBV7-9
D gene: -

CDR3 protein: ASSEPWEGGTGELF
V gene: TRBV7-8
D gene: TRBD2

CDR3 protein: ASSTRPSGTTYEQY
V gene: TRBV11-2
D gene: TRBD2

CDR3 protein: ASSQETSRHLNEQF
V gene: TRBV4-1
D gene: -

CDR3 protein: ASSSAGPIELF
V gene: TRBV27
D gene: -

CDR3 protein: ASSFPGLAETDTQY
V gene: TRBV7-8
D gene: TRBD2

CDR3 protein: ASSHPGTGSGDEQY
V gene: TRBV4-1
D gene: TRBD1